The entry below describes one T cell receptor (beta chain). The antigen is undetermined. These data originate in a study of brain T cells in children with intractable seizures. Trimming cost V 0 bases and J 2 bases, with 12 bases left between them. The germline gives CDR1 SGHNT, CDR2 YENEEA. The length of the CDR3 is 16 residues. Time point defined: blood from clinic visit 5 months post-surgery; TSC patient then seizure free. Surgery cases with the highest brain T cell transcript signatures were chosen for sequencing. General observations from the study: HCMV serostatus was not known, and viral specificity came from CDR3 similarity only.

This table comes from immunoSEQ multiplex PCR, and its TCRdb copy is limited to in-frame clones, with some not included. Of about 320,000 clones detected, 93% appear once; the ten largest clones hold under 7%. This TCR was recovered from a boy younger than two with tuberous sclerosis and intractable seizures. This rearrangement joins TRBV11-3 to TRBJ2-3, with a tentative D call TRBD1 (6 bases). This specimen was peripheral blood, taken 4 to 5 months after surgery. DNA of the CDR3: TGTGCCAGCAGCTTAGATCCAGGACAGTCCACAGATACGCAGTATTTT. It translates to CASSLDPGQSTDTQYF.